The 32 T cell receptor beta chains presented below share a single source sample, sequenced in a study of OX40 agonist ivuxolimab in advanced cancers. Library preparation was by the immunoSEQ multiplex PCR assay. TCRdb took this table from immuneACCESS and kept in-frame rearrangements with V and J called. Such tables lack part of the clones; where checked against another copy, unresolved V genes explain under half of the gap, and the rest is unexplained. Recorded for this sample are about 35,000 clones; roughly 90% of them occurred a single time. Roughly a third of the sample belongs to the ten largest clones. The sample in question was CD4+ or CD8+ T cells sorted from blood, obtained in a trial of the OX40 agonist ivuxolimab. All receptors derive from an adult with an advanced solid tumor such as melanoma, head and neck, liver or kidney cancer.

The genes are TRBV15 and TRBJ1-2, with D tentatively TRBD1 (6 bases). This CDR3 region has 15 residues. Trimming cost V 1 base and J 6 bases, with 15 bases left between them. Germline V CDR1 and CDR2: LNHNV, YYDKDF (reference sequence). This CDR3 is CATSRADRLGHGYTF. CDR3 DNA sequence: TGTGCCACCAGCAGAGCTGACAGGCTGGGGCATGGCTACACCTTC.

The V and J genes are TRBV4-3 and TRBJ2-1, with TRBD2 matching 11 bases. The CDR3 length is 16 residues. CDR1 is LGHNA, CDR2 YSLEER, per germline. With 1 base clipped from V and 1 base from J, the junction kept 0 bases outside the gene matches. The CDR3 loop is CASSQGLAGSYNEQFF. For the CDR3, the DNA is TGCGCCAGCAGCCAAGGACTAGCGGGGTCCTACAATGAGCAGTTCTTC.

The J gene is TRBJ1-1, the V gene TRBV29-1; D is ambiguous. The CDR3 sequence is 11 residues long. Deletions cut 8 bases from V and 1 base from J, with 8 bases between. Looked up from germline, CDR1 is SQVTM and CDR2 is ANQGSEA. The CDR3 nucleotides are TGCAGCTATGCTTCGAACACTGAAGCTTTCTTT. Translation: CSYASNTEAFF.

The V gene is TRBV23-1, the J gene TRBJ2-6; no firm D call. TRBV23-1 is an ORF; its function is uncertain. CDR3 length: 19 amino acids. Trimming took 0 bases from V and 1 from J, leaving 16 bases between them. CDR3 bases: TGCGCCAGCAGTCAATCAGGCTTATCCCCTTCTTCTGGGGCCAACGTCCTGACTTTC. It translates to CASSQSGLSPSSGANVLTF.

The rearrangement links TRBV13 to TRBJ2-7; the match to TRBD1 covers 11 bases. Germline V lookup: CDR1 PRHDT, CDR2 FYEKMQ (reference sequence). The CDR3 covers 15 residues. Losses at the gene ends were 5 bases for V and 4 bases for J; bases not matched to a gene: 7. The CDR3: CASSRRTGGDYEQYF. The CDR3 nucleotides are TGTGCCAGCAGCCGACGGACAGGGGGCGATTACGAGCAGTACTTC.

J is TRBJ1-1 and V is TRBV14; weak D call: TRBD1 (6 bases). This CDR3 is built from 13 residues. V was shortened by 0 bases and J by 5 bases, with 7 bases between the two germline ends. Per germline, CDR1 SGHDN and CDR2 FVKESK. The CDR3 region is CASSQERGTEAFF. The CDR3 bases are TGTGCCAGCAGCCAAGAGAGGGGGACTGAAGCTTTCTTT.

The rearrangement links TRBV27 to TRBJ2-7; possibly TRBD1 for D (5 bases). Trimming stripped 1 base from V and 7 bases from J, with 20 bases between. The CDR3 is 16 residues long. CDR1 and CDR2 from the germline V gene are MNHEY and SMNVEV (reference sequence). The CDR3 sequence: CASSLFVGQRLREQYF. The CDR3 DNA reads TGTGCCAGCAGTTTATTCGTAGGACAACGGCTGCGTGAGCAGTACTTC.

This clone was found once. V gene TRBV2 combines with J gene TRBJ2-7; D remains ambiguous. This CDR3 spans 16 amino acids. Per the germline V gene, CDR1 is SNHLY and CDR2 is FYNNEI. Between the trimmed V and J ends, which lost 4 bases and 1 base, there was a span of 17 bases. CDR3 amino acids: CASSVKRLAPSYEQYF. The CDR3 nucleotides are TGTGCCAGCAGTGTAAAGAGACTCGCGCCGTCCTACGAGCAGTACTTC.

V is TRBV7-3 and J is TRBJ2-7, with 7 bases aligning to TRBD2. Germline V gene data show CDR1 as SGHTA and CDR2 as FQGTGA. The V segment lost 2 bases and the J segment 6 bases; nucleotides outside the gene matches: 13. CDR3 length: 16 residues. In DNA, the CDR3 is TGTGCCAGCAGCTTAGCCGCGGGAGTCCCAACTACCGAGCAGTACTTC. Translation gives CASSLAAGVPTTEQYF.

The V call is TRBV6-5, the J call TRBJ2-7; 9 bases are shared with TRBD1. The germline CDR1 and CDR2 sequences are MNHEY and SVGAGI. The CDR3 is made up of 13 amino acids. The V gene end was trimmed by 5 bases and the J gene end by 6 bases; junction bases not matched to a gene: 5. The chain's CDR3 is CASSPWTGAEQYF. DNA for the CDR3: TGTGCCAGCAGTCCCTGGACAGGGGCCGAGCAGTACTTC.

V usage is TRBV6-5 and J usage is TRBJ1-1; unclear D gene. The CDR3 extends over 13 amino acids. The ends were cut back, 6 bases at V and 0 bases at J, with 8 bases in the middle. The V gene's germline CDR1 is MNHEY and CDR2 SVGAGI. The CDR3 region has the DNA TGTGCCAGCAGGGACCAATTGAACACTGAAGCTTTCTTT. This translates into CASRDQLNTEAFF.

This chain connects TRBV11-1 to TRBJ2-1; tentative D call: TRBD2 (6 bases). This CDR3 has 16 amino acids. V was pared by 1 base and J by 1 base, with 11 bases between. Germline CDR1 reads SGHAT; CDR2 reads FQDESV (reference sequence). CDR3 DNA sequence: TGTGCCAGCAGCTTAGGCTTGGCGGGGTCCTACAATGAGCAGTTCTTC. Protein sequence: CASSLGLAGSYNEQFF.

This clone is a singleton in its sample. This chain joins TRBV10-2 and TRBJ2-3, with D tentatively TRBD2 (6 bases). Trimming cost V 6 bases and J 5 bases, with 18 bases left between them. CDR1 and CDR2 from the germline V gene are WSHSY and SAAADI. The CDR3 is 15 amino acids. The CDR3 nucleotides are TGCGCCAGCAGAGCTAGGGCGGGAATGGAAGATACGCAGTATTTT. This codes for CASRARAGMEDTQYF.

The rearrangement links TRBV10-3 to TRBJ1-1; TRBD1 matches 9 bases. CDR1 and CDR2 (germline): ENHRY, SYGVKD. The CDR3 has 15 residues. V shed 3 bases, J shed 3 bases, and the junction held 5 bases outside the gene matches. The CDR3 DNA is TGTGCCATCAGTGACCTGGACAGGGGCTACACTGAAGCTTTCTTT. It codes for CAISDLDRGYTEAFF.

CDR3 nucleotide sequence: TGTGCCAGCAGCCTAAGGACCCAAGGAACCTACAATGAGCAGTTCTTC. This translates into CASSLRTQGTYNEQFF. The chain has TRBV7-2 and TRBJ2-1; D is unclear. Deletions cut 5 bases from V and 2 bases from J, with 16 bases between. The length of the CDR3 is 16 residues. Germline V gene sequence: CDR1 SGHTA, CDR2 FQGNSA.

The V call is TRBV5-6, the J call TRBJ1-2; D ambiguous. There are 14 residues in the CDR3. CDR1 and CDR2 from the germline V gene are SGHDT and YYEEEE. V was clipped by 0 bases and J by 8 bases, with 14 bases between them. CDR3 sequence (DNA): TGTGCCAGCAGCTTGGTCGTGCGCGACTGGGGCTACACCTTC. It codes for CASSLVVRDWGYTF.

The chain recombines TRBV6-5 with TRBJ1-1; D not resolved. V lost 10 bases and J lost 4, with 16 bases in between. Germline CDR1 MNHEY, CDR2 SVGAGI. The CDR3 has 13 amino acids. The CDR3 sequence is CATGPLDPTEAFF. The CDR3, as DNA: TGTGCCACCGGGCCGCTAGACCCCACTGAAGCTTTCTTT.

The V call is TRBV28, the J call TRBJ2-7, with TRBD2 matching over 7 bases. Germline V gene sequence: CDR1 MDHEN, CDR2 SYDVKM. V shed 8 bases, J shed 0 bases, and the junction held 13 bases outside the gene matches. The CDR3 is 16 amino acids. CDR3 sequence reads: CASSWGGDYRSYEQYF. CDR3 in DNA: TGTGCCAGCTCCTGGGGAGGGGACTATCGCTCCTACGAGCAGTACTTC.

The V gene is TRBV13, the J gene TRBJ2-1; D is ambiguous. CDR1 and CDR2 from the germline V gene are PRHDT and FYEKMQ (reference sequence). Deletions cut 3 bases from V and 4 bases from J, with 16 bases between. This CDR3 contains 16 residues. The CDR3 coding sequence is TGTGCCAGCAGCTTGATTATATTGGACGGATACAATGAGCAGTTCTTC. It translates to CASSLIILDGYNEQFF. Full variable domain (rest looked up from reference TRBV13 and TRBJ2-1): AAGVIQSPRHLIKEKRETATLKCYPIPRHDTVYWYQQGPGQDPQFLISFYEKMQSDKGSIPDRFSAQQFSDYHSELNMSSLELGDSALYFCASSLIILDGYNEQFFGPGTRLTVL.

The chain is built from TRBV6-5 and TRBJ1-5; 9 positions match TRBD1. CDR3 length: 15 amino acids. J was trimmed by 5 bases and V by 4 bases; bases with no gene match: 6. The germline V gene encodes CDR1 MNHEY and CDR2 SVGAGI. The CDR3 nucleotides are TGTGCCAGCAGTTCTGGTACAGGGGGCTATCAGCCCCAGCATTTT. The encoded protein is CASSSGTGGYQPQHF.

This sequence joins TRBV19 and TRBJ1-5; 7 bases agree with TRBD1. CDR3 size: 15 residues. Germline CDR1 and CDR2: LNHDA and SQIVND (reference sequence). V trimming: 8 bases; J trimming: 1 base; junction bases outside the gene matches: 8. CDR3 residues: CASQPLQGSNQPQHF. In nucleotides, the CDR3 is TGTGCCAGTCAACCGCTACAGGGGAGCAATCAGCCCCAGCATTTT. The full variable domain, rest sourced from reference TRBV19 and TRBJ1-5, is DGGITQSPKYLFRKEGQNVTLSCEQNLNHDAMYWYRQDPGQGLRLIYYSQIVNDFQKGDIAEGYSVSREKKESFPLTVTSAQKNPTAFYLCASQPLQGSNQPQHFGDGTRLSIL.

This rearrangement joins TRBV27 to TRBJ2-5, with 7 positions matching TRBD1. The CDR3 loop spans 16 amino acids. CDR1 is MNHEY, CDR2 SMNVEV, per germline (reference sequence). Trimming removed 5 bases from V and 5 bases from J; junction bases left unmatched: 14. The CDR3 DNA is TGTGCCAGCAGTCCCGGGACAGTCATACAAGGGGAGACCCAGTACTTC. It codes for CASSPGTVIQGETQYF.

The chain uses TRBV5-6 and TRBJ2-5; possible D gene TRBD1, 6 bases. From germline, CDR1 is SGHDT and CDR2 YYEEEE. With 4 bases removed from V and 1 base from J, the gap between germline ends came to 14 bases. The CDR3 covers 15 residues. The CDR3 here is CASSHPTGIQETQYF. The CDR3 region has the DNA TGTGCCAGCAGCCACCCCACAGGGATCCAAGAGACCCAGTACTTC.

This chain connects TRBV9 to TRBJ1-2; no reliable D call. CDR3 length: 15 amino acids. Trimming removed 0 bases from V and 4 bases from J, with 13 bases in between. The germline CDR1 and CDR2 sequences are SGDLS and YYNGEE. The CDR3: CASSVGGNNAYGYTF. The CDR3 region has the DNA TGTGCCAGCAGCGTAGGAGGGAACAATGCCTATGGCTACACCTTC. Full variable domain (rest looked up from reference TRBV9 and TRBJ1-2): DSGVTQTPKHLITATGQRVTLRCSPRSGDLSVYWYQQSLDQGLQFLIQYYNGEERAKGNILERFSAQQFPDLHSELNLSSLELGDSALYFCASSVGGNNAYGYTFGSGTRLTVV.

This CDR3 reads CASSQEGGLETQYF. Here the CDR3 DNA reads TGCGCCAGCAGCCAAGAGGGGGGGTTAGAGACCCAGTACTTC. This sequence joins TRBV4-1 and TRBJ2-5; 7 bases are shared with TRBD2. Unmatched junction bases numbered 2, after V lost 0 bases and J lost 4 bases. Germline CDR1 and CDR2: MGHRA and YSYEKL. This CDR3 has 14 residues.

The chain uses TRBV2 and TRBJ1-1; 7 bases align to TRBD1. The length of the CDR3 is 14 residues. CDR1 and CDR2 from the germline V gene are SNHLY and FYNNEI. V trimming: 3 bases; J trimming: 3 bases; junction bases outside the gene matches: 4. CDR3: CASSDAGQYTEAFF. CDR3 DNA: TGTGCCAGCAGTGACGCGGGACAGTACACTGAAGCTTTCTTT.

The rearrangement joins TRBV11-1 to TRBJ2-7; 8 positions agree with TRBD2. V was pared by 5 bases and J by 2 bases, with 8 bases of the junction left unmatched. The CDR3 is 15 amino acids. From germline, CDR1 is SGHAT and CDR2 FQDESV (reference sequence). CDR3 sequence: CASSSLTSATYEQYF. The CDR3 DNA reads TGTGCCAGCAGCAGCCTGACTAGCGCGACCTACGAGCAGTACTTC. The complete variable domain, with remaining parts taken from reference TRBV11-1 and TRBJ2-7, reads EAEVAQSPRYKITEKSQAVAFWCDPISGHATLYWYRQILGQGPELLVQFQDESVVDDSQLPKDRFSAERLKGVDSTLKIQPAELGDSAMYLCASSSLTSATYEQYFGPGTRLTVT.

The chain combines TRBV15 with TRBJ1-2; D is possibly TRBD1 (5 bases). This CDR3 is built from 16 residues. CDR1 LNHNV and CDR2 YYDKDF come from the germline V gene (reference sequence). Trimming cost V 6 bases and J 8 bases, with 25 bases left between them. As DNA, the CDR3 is TGTGCCACCAGTACTTACGCGGGGCACCTACTACAAGGCTACACCTTC. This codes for CATSTYAGHLLQGYTF.

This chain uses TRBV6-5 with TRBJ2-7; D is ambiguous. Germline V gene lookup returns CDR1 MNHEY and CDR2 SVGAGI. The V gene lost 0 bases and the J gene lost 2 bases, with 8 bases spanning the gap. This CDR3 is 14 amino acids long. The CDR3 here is CASSYSAATYEQYF. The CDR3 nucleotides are TGTGCCAGCAGTTACTCGGCGGCAACCTACGAGCAGTACTTC.

The CDR3 nucleotides read TGTGCCAGCAGCGGCGTAGGGTCCGGGGAGCTGTTTTTT. It is translated as CASSGVGSGELFF. The rearrangement joins TRBV9 to TRBJ2-2; no clear D gene. This CDR3 has 13 amino acids. The germline V and J ends were trimmed by 3 bases and 6 bases, with 9 bases remaining between them. Germline lookup yields CDR1 SGDLS and CDR2 YYNGEE. The full variable domain, completed using reference TRBV9 and TRBJ2-2, is DSGVTQTPKHLITATGQRVTLRCSPRSGDLSVYWYQQSLDQGLQFLIQYYNGEERAKGNILERFSAQQFPDLHSELNLSSLELGDSALYFCASSGVGSGELFFGEGSRLTVL.

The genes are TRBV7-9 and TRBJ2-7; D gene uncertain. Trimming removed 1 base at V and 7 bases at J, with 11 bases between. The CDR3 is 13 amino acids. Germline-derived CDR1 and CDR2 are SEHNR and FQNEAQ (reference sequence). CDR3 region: CASSLVNPREQYF. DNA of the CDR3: TGTGCCAGCAGCTTAGTGAACCCTCGTGAGCAGTACTTC.

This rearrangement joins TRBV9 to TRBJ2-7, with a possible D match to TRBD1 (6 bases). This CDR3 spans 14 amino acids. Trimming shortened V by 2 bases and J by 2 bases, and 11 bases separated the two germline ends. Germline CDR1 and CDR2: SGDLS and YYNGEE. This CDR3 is CASSVGRGAYEQYF. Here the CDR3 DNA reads TGTGCCAGCAGCGTTGGCAGGGGCGCCTACGAGCAGTACTTC.